This is a list of T cell receptor beta chains from one sample in a study of vaccination effects on CD4 cells after COVID-19. Their specific antigens are unknown. Profiling relied on immunoSEQ multiplex PCR, and the TCRdb table lists in-frame clones only, not all of them. Here the sample spans more than 35,000 clones, 65% to 70% being singletons. The source material was CD4+ T cells from PBMCs cultured without peptide, sampled before COVID-19 vaccination. Source of these receptors: a human donor who received a COVID-19 vaccine. Each CDR3 is given with its conserved first and last residue. The D gene is left open where the match is weak. Not all rows give a size; the values are once, few, many and, for expanded clones, a class.

size | J | D | V | DNA | CDR3
few | TRBJ2-4 | NA | TRBV18 | TGTGCCAGCTCACCATACCAAGGGGACATTCAGTACTTC | CASSPYQGDIQYF
few | TRBJ2-3 | NA | TRBV6-5 | TGTGCCAGCAGTTATAGGCGTTCGACAGATACGCAGTATTTT | CASSYRRSTDTQYF
NA | TRBJ1-3 | NA | TRBV6-5 | TGTGCCAGCAGACGGGACATAGGAAACACCATATATTTT | CASRRDIGNTIYF
NA | TRBJ2-1 | TRBD2 | TRBV4-1 | TGCGCCAGCAGCCTTAGCGGGGGCCGAAACAATGAGCAGTTCTTC | CASSLSGGRNNEQFF
few | TRBJ1-1 | TRBD1 | TRBV12-3/TRBV12-4 | TGTGCCAGCATCGCAGGGGGCACTGAAGCTTTCTTT | CASIAGGTEAFF
NA | TRBJ1-4 | NA | TRBV5-4 | TGTGCCAGCAGCTCTACAGGCCAAAAACTGTTTTTT | CASSSTGQKLFF
NA | TRBJ1-2 | NA | TRBV6-5 | TGTGCCAGCAGAGCAGGATCTGGTGGAGGGGATGGCTACACCTTC | CASRAGSGGGDGYTF
few | TRBJ1-2 | TRBD1 | TRBV7-2 | TGTGCCAGCAGCATCCCGGGACAGGGTTTCTCTAACTATGGCTACACCTTC | CASSIPGQGFSNYGYTF
once | TRBJ1-1 | NA | TRBV5-1 | TGCGCCAGCAGCTTACAGGGAATTCAGGGGAACACTGAAGCTTTCTTT | CASSLQGIQGNTEAFF
few | TRBJ2-2 | TRBD1 | TRBV3-1/TRBV3-2 | TGTGCCAGCAGCATAGGGACAGCCACCGGGGAGCTGTTTTTT | CASSIGTATGELFF
few | TRBJ1-3 | NA | TRBV27 | TGTGCCAGCAGTTCTATACGTCCTGGAAACACCATATATTTT | CASSSIRPGNTIYF
few | TRBJ2-7 | TRBD2 | TRBV2 | TGTGCCAGTACGGGACTAGCGGGGGGCCCTGGGGTCGAGCAGTACTTC | CASTGLAGGPGVEQYF
NA | TRBJ2-3 | TRBD2 | TRBV6-4 | TGTGCCAGCAGTGACTCGCGGGAGACAGATACGCAGTATTTT | CASSDSRETDTQYF
NA | TRBJ2-1 | NA | TRBV5-1 | TGCGCCAGCAGCCCTGGGACGAAGGGGCAGTTCTTC | CASSPGTKGQFF
few | TRBJ1-5 | NA | TRBV9 | TGTGCCAGCAGCGTGGGGTATTCTAATCAGCCCCAGCATTTT | CASSVGYSNQPQHF
NA | TRBJ2-5 | NA | TRBV7-7 | TGTGCCAGCAGCTTAGTTGGCGGGACGAGTATTTCAGCCCAGTACTTC | CASSLVGGTSISAQYF
NA | TRBJ2-3 | NA | TRBV11-3 | TGTGCCAGCAGCTTAGGACAGTTAAACACAGATACGCAGTATTTT | CASSLGQLNTDTQYF
NA | TRBJ2-2 | NA | TRBV5-1 | TGCGCCAGCAGCCTAATCGGACAGAGTGTTCCGACCGGGGAGCTGTTTTTT | CASSLIGQSVPTGELFF
NA | TRBJ2-2 | NA | TRBV3-1/TRBV3-2 | TGTGCCAGCAACCGGGGGTTGGTCGGGGAGCTGTTTTTT | CASNRGLVGELFF
NA | TRBJ2-3 | NA | TRBV5-4 | TGTGCCAGCAGCTTGGGGTCAACGCCCGGCGATACGCAGTATTTT | CASSLGSTPGDTQYF
NA | TRBJ1-1 | TRBD1 | TRBV10-1 | TGCGCCAGCAGTGACGGGACAGGGAAGAACACTGAAGCTTTCTTT | CASSDGTGKNTEAFF
NA | TRBJ2-6 | NA | TRBV2 | TGTGCCAGCAGAGACAGCTCTGGGGCCAACGTCCTGACTTTC | CASRDSSGANVLTF
few | TRBJ2-2 | TRBD2 | TRBV11-2 | TGTGCCAGCAGCCAGGGACTAGCGGGAGGGCTTTCCGGGGAGCTGTTTTTT | CASSQGLAGGLSGELFF
NA | TRBJ2-1 | NA | TRBV24-1 | TGTGCCACCAGTGATATCGCCAGCTCCTACAATGAGCAGTTCTTC | CATSDIASSYNEQFF